Presented here are 22 T cell receptor beta chains from one specimen sequenced in a study of blood T cells in healthy people across ages. The second PCR ran roughly 6 to 11 cycles with a sample-barcoded 5' primer and J-beta primers. One entry per CDR3 protein, called by TCRdb with MiXCR from the 5' RACE reads. This sample has around 1,000,000 distinct CDR3 sequences, with under 30% found just once. Separately, the same data were catalogued under a study of T cells of mothers and their children.

Sequenced: blood. These receptors originate from a girl aged 2-10 years in good health.

This clonotype has more than one count but fewer than ten. This chain uses TRBV6-2 or TRBV6-3 with TRBJ2-5, with D perhaps TRBD1 or TRBD2 (5 bases each). Germline CDR1 is MNHEY and CDR2 is SVGEGT. Trimming shortened V by 4 bases and J by 5 bases, and 11 bases separated the two germline ends. The CDR3 has 13 residues. Here the CDR3 DNA reads TGTGCCAGCAGTTGGGGACCTCACGAGACCCAGTACTTC. Encoded protein: CASSWGPHETQYF.

The chain is built from TRBV3-1 and TRBJ2-7; tentatively, D is TRBD1 or TRBD2 (5 bases each). The CDR3 sequence is 14 residues long. Germline values: CDR1 LGHDT, CDR2 YNNKEL (reference sequence). V was pared by 3 bases and J by 6 bases, with 15 bases between. Written as DNA, the CDR3 is TGTGCCAGCAGCCAGTGGGGGACCCTCGGCGAGCAGTACTTC. Protein product: CASSQWGTLGEQYF.

This clonotype has more than one count but fewer than ten. An end of the junction does not agree with germline; a read error may underlie this. The V gene is TRBV20-1, the J gene TRBJ2-5; TRBD2 might be the D (5 bases). The end of the DNA fits TRBJ2-7 better, so the J call may be wrong. Germline lookup yields CDR1 DFQATT and CDR2 SNEGSKA (reference sequence). This CDR3 contains 12 residues. The CDR3 DNA sequence: TGCAGTACTAGTGAAGACACCTACGAGCAGTACTTC. This sequence encodes CSTSEDTYEQYF.

The genes are TRBV6-6 and TRBJ1-1; a weak D match, TRBD1 (5 bases). The V gene's germline CDR1 is MNHNY and CDR2 SVGAGI (reference sequence). CDR3 size: 16 residues. The V end lost 0 bases, the J end lost 3 bases, and 14 bases lay between the germline ends. The CDR3 DNA is TGTGCCAGCAGTTACTCGACGGGGTGGGGGGACACTGAAGCTTTCTTT. It codes for CASSYSTGWGDTEAFF.

The chain couples TRBV20-1 to TRBJ1-1, with D maybe TRBD1 (6 bases). Germline lookup yields CDR1 DFQATT and CDR2 SNEGSKA (reference sequence). CDR3 length: 14 amino acids. Trimming stripped 1 base from V and 6 bases from J, with 15 bases between. CDR3 loop: CSARVTGRGPEAFF. The DNA of the CDR3 is TGCAGTGCTAGAGTAACAGGGCGGGGGCCTGAAGCTTTCTTT.

This clonotype was seen a handful of times. The rearrangement joins TRBV24-1 to TRBJ2-4, with 10 bases lining up with TRBD1. The CDR3 is 18 amino acids. The germline gives CDR1 KGHDR, CDR2 SFDVKD. J was trimmed by 9 bases and V by 8 bases; bases with no gene match: 21. The CDR3 nucleotides are TGTGCCACCAAGGGCGGGACAGGGGCCTCGTCAGCCCAAAGCATTCAGTACTTC. This gives the protein CATKGGTGASSAQSIQYF.

This clonotype appeared a few times. This chain links TRBV20-1 with TRBJ1-2; D unresolved. Trimming removed 3 bases from V and 4 bases from J, with 9 bases in between. The germline CDR1 and CDR2 sequences are DFQATT and SNEGSKA (reference sequence). The CDR3 sequence is 12 residues long. DNA for the CDR3: TGCAGTGCTAGTAAGGACTTCTATGGCTACACCTTC. It is translated as CSASKDFYGYTF.

This clonotype was detected only a few times. The gene calls are TRBV7-2 and TRBJ2-1, with 11 bases fitting TRBD2. This CDR3 contains 13 residues. Germline CDR1 and CDR2: SGHTA and FQGNSA. With V trimmed by 1 base and J by 12 bases, 2 bases remained unmatched. CDR3 DNA: TGTGCCAGCAGCTTAGTTCTAGCGGGAGGGCAGTTCTTC. It encodes CASSLVLAGGQFF.

This clonotype has only a few counts. The rearrangement joins TRBV5-5 to TRBJ2-3; D is possibly TRBD1 or TRBD2 (5 bases each). There are 14 residues in the CDR3. Germline CDR1 reads SGHKS; CDR2 reads YYEKEE (reference sequence). V was shortened by 0 bases and J by 6 bases, with 11 bases between the two germline ends. CDR3 bases: TGTGCCAGCAGCTTGGAGGGGCGGGTGGATACGCAGTATTTT. Amino acid sequence: CASSLEGRVDTQYF.

About this clonotype itself: No DNA is shown, since the ends of the CDR3 on it are uncertain; the CDR3 is the one TCRdb lists. This chain uses TRBV29-1 with TRBJ2-4. Both ends counted, the CDR3 spans 11 residues. Germline CDR1 and CDR2: SQVTM and ANQGSEA. The CDR3 loop reads CSVATGNIRYF.

The chain is built from TRBV12-3 or TRBV12-4 and TRBJ2-7; D gene uncertain. The V gene lost 5 bases and the J gene lost 3 bases, with 11 bases spanning the gap. The CDR3 spans 13 residues. The CDR3 DNA reads as TGTGCCAGCAGTGTGACACCACGCTACGAGCAGTACTTC. This sequence encodes CASSVTPRYEQYF.

The chain employs TRBV21-1 and TRBJ2-1; the listed D gene, TRBD2, was not tested against the DNA. TRBV21-1 is marked as a pseudogene. The CDR3 has 20 residues. The CDR3 spells CASSKPRRRGDRSSYNEQFF. CDR3 coding DNA: TGTGCCAGCAGCAAACCCCGTCGGCGGGGGGACAGAAGCTCCTACAATGAGCAGTTCTTC.

The rearrangement joins TRBV14 to TRBJ2-1; tentatively, D is TRBD1 or TRBD2 (5 bases each). The better agreement between TRBJ2-7 and the DNA end casts doubt on the J call. The CDR3 runs 18 residues. CDR1 SGHDN and CDR2 FVKESK come from the germline V gene. The CDR3 spells CASSPTRGVGGTLYEQYF. CDR3 coding DNA: TGTGCCAGCAGCCCGACGAGAGGGGTCGGCGGAACACTCTACGAGCAGTACTTC.

As concerns this clonotype: A read error may account for a junction end that differs from germline. The chain uses TRBV7-9 and TRBJ2-6; D gene ambiguous. The CDR3 consists of 15 residues. Germline CDR1 is SEHNR and CDR2 is FQNEAQ (reference sequence). The CDR3 protein is CASSLGEAGANVLTF. CDR3 DNA sequence: TGCGCCAGCAGCTTAGGTGAGGCTGGGGCCAACGTCCTGACTTTC.

This clonotype was observed a handful of times. The chain couples TRBV6-5 to TRBJ2-5; D is perhaps TRBD2 (6 bases). The J call may be mistaken, given a closer DNA end match to TRBJ2-1. Germline V gene sequence: CDR1 MNHEY, CDR2 SVGAGI. There are 14 residues in the CDR3. The CDR3 region has the DNA TGTGCCAGCAGTTACATGGTAGCGGACGTTGAGCAGTTCTTC. Protein: CASSYMVADVEQFF.

This clonotype was observed a few times. CDR3 in DNA: TGTGCCAGCAGCTTGGGGAGGGGGCTGTCGGGCTACACCTTC. This codes for CASSLGRGLSGYTF. This rearrangement joins TRBV11-2 to TRBJ1-2; 7 bases match TRBD1. V was clipped by 3 bases and J by 8 bases; unmatched bases: 9. In germline, CDR1 is SGHAT, CDR2 FQNNGV. The CDR3 totals 14 residues.

The chain combines TRBV2 with TRBJ1-1; the D is unclear. V lost 7 bases, J lost 2 bases, and 23 bases lay in between. The germline CDR1 and CDR2 sequences are SNHLY and FYNNEI. The CDR3 spans 17 residues. CDR3 sequence reads: CASISRPGWEPNTEAFF. CDR3 DNA: TGTGCCAGCATTAGTCGGCCTGGGTGGGAGCCCAACACTGAAGCTTTCTTT.

This clonotype occurred a few times. The V gene is TRBV14, the J gene TRBJ2-1; D gene ambiguous. Per germline, CDR1 SGHDN and CDR2 FVKESK. Trimming left V 0 bases short and J 6 bases short, with 12 bases between. CDR3 size: 15 residues. CDR3 DNA: TGTGCCAGCAGCCAAGATAGTGCGGCACTCAATGAGCAGTTCTTC. It codes for CASSQDSAALNEQFF.

Only a few counts were recorded for this clonotype. The chain joins TRBV20-1 to TRBJ2-5; no definite D call. The CDR3 spans 12 residues. V lost 4 bases to trimming and J lost 5 bases, with 11 bases between them. Germline V gene sequence: CDR1 DFQATT, CDR2 SNEGSKA (reference sequence). Here the CDR3 DNA reads TGCAGTGCTACTGACCCGGAGGAGACCCAGTACTTC. It yields the protein CSATDPEETQYF.

This chain joins TRBV5-6 and TRBJ2-2; tentative D call: TRBD1 (5 bases). This CDR3 spans 15 amino acids. Looked up from germline, CDR1 is SGHDT and CDR2 is YYEEEE. V was trimmed by 1 base and J by 0 bases, leaving 7 bases between them. The CDR3 nucleotides are TGTGCCAGCAGCTTGACAGGTTCGAACACCGGGGAGCTGTTTTTT. Protein: CASSLTGSNTGELFF.

The chain uses TRBV15 and TRBJ1-1; D unresolved. Germline V CDR1 and CDR2: LNHNV, YYDKDF (reference sequence). Trimming removed 1 base from V and 7 bases from J, with 10 bases in between. The CDR3 loop spans 13 amino acids. CDR3 DNA: TGTGCCACCAGCAGAGGATGGATGGATGAAGCTTTCTTT. It translates to CATSRGWMDEAFF.

This clonotype was counted between two and nine times. The CDR3 region is CSARVGDRGYEKLFF. The DNA of the CDR3 is TGCAGTGCTAGAGTGGGGGACAGGGGCTATGAAAAACTGTTTTTT. The chain is built from TRBV20-1 and TRBJ1-4, with 10 nucleotides matching TRBD1. Germline CDR1 DFQATT, CDR2 SNEGSKA (reference sequence). The CDR3 is made up of 15 amino acids. The ends lost 1 base at V and 6 bases at J; junction bases unmatched: 5.